The clone carrying this TCR beta chain was seen a handful of times. Using immunoSEQ multiplex PCR, the repertoire was profiled, and TCRdb retains in-frame clones only, with some absent. The table includes 6,000 or so clones, 80% to 90% detected once. This specimen comes from a study of T cell responses to AZD1222 COVID-19 vaccine. V was clipped by 7 bases and J by 7 bases; unmatched bases: 2. Germline V lookup: CDR1 SNHLY, CDR2 FYNNEI. CDR3 length: 14 amino acids. The input for sequencing was peripheral blood, taken 28 days after the second AZD1222 dose. The receptor was derived from an adult who received the AZD1222 COVID-19 vaccine. The chain uses TRBV2 and TRBJ2-1, with TRBD2 matching over 15 bases. CDR3 sequence reads: CASMGLAGGNEQFF. The CDR3, as DNA: TGTGCCAGCATGGGACTAGCGGGAGGAAATGAGCAGTTCTTC.